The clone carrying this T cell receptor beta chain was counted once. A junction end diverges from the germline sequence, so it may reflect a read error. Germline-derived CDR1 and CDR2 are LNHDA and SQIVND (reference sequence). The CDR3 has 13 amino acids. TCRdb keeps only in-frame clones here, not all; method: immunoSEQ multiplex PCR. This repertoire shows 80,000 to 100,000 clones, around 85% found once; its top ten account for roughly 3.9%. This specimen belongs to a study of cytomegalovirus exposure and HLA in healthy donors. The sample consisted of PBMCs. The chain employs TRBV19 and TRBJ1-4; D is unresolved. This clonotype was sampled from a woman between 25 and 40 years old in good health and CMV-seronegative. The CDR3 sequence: CASRIVGAEKLFF. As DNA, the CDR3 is TGTGCCAGTAGGATAGTCGGAGCCGAAAAACTGTTTTTT.